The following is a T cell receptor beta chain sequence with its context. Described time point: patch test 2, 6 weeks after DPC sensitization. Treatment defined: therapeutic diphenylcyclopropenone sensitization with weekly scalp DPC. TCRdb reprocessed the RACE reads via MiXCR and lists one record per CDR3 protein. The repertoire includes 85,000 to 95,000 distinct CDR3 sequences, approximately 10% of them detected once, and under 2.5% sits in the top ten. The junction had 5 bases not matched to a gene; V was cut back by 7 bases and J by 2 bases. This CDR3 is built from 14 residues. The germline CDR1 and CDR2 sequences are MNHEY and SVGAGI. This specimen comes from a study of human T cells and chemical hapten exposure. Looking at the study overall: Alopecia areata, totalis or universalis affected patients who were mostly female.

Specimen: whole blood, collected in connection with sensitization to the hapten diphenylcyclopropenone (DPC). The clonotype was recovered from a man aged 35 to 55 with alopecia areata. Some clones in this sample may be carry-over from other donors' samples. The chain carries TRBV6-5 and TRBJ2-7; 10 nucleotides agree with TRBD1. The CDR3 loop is CASTQGQGTYEQYF. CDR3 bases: TGTGCCAGCACCCAGGGACAGGGGACCTACGAGCAGTACTTC.